This T cell receptor beta chain derives from a study of siplizumab effects on memory and regulatory T cells. Profiled with immunoSEQ multiplex PCR; TCRdb holds only in-frame clones, not every one. This table has some 41,000 clones, roughly 90% appearing once. In its sample, this clone was seen a few times. CDR1 and CDR2 (germline): MNHEY, SVGAGI. CDR3 size: 13 residues. The V end lost 6 bases, the J end lost 7 bases, and 13 bases lay between the germline ends. The chain carries TRBV6-5 and TRBJ1-5, with D perhaps TRBD1 (5 bases). This clonotype originated in a human donor in good health. Sample: naive CD4+ T cells sorted from blood. The CDR3 DNA follows: TGTGCCAGCAGCCAAGGAGGGGAACAGCCCCAGCATTTT. It translates to CASSQGGEQPQHF.